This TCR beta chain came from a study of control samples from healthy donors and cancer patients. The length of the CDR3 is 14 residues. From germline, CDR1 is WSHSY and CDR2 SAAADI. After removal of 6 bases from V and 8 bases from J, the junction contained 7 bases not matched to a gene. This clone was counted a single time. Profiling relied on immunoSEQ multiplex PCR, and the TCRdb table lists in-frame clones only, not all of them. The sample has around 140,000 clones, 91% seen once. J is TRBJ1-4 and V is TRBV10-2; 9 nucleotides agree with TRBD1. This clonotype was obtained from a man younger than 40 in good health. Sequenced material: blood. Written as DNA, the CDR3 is TGCGCCAGCAGCTACAGGGGGCTGGAGGAAAAACTGTTTTTT. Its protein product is CASSYRGLEEKLFF.